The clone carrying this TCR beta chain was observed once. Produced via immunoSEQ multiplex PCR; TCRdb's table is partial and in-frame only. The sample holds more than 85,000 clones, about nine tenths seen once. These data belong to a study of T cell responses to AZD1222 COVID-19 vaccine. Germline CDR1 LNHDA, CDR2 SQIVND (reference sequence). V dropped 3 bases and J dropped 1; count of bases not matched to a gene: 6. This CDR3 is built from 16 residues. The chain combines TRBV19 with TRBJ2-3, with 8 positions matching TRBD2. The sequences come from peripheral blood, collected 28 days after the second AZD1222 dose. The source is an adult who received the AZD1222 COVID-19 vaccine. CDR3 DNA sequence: TGTGCCAGTAGTATTCGGGGGCGGGGGGGCACAGATACGCAGTATTTT. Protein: CASSIRGRGGTDTQYF.